This TCR beta chain was sequenced during a study of cytomegalovirus exposure and HLA in healthy donors. Study overall: Within the Caucasian-associated ancestry cluster were 81% of the roughly 380 genotyped donors.

Germline CDR1 WSHSY, CDR2 SAAADI. CDR3 length equals 13 residues. The ends lost 6 bases at V and 5 bases at J; junction bases unmatched: 2. Both 60 Vbeta primers and 13 Jbeta primers went into the PCR. Sequenced by immunoSEQ multiplex PCR; TCRdb stores in-frame clones only, minus some. Altogether over 110,000 clones are present, about four fifths being singletons, with the ten largest covering under 1.5%. This TCR came from a male donor in good health and CMV-seropositive. Sequences were obtained from PBMCs. The chain combines TRBV10-2 with TRBJ1-5; 9 bases align to TRBD1. The CDR3 DNA reads TGCGCCAGCAGCGACAGGGGGGATCAGCCCCAGCATTTT. As protein: CASSDRGDQPQHF.